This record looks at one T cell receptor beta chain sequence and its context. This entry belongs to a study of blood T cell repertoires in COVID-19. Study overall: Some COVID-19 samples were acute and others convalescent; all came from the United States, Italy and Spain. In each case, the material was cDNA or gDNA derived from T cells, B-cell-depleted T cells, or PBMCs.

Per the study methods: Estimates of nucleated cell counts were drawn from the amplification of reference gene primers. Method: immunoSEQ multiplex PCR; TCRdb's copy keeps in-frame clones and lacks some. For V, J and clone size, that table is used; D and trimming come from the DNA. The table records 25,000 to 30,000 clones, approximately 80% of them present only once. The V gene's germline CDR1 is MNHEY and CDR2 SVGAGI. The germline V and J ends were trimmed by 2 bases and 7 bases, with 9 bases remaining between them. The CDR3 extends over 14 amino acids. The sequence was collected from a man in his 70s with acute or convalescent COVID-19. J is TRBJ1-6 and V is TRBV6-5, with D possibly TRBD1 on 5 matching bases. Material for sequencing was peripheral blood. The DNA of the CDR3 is TGTGCCAGCAGTTACGTTTCAGGGAATTCACCCCTCCACTTT. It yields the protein CASSYVSGNSPLHF.